Below are 19 T cell receptor beta chains sequenced from a single sample in a study of graft-versus-host responses after intestinal transplantation. Profiled with immunoSEQ multiplex PCR; TCRdb holds only in-frame clones, not every one. The table lists approximately 60,000 clones, around 90% of them singletons, with less than 2% in the top ten. The sample consisted of PBMCs, taken 26 days after transplant. The receptors come from a human patient who received an intestinal transplant, so some T cells may come from the graft donor.

The chain uses TRBV5-1 and TRBJ1-1; 9 bases align to TRBD1. Germline CDR1 and CDR2: SGHRS and YFSETQ. J gave up 1 base and V 0 bases, and 4 bases lay outside the gene matches. The CDR3 length is 16 residues. In DNA, the CDR3 is TGCGCCAGCAGCTTGGATGGACAGGGGAGGAACACTGAAGCTTTCTTT. This gives the protein CASSLDGQGRNTEAFF.

V gene TRBV6-9 combines with J gene TRBJ1-5, with a weak D call TRBD1 (5 bases). CDR3 length: 14 residues. Deletions cut 3 bases from V and 0 bases from J, with 6 bases between. Germline CDR1 MNHGY, CDR2 SVAAGI. The CDR3: CASSYRDSNQPQHF. The DNA for the CDR3 is TGTGCCAGCAGTTACAGGGATAGCAATCAGCCCCAGCATTTT.

This chain joins TRBV28 and TRBJ2-3; unclear D gene. Germline-derived CDR1 and CDR2 are MDHEN and SYDVKM. This CDR3 has 15 residues. V lost 2 bases and J lost 0, with 9 bases in between. DNA for the CDR3: TGTGCCAGCAGTTTAGGAGTACTTAGCACAGATACGCAGTATTTT. Amino acids: CASSLGVLSTDTQYF.

The J gene is TRBJ2-3, the V gene TRBV27; D perhaps matches TRBD2 (6 bases). The CDR3 has 14 residues. The germline V gene has CDR1 MNHEY and CDR2 SMNVEV (reference sequence). V lost 5 bases to trimming and J lost 4 bases, with 13 bases between them. This chain's CDR3 is CASSPVRLADTQYF. The CDR3 DNA follows: TGTGCCAGCAGTCCCGTCCGACTAGCAGATACGCAGTATTTT.

This sequence joins TRBV6-1 and TRBJ1-1; maybe TRBD1 (5 bases). The V end was cut by 1 base, the J end by 6 bases, with 12 bases between. The CDR3 totals 14 residues. Per germline, CDR1 MNHNS and CDR2 SASEGT. CDR3 sequence: CASSEGEGRPEAFF. The CDR3 nucleotides read TGTGCCAGCAGTGAAGGGGAGGGGAGGCCTGAAGCTTTCTTT.

The J gene is TRBJ1-1, the V gene TRBV20-1, with TRBD1 matching 7 bases. The CDR3 covers 11 residues. J lost 5 bases, V lost 4 bases, and 1 base had no gene match. CDR1 DFQATT and CDR2 SNEGSKA come from the germline V gene (reference sequence). As DNA, the CDR3 is TGCAGTGCTACAGGGGGGACTGAAGCTTTCTTT. It translates to CSATGGTEAFF.

The rearrangement links TRBV5-5 to TRBJ1-5; no clear D gene. The CDR3 is 19 amino acids. CDR1 and CDR2 from the germline V gene are SGHKS and YYEKEE (reference sequence). The V and J ends lost 2 bases and 0 bases respectively, with 21 bases between them. For the CDR3, the DNA is TGTGCCAGCAGCTTCTTGCCCCCCGCGGGCCCCTCTAGCAATCAGCCCCAGCATTTT. Residues: CASSFLPPAGPSSNQPQHF.

The V call is TRBV7-6, the J call TRBJ2-2; 7 bases map to TRBD2. Germline trimming cut 5 bases from V and 4 bases from J; bases unmatched to any gene: 7. The CDR3 sequence is 15 residues long. Germline CDR1 is SGHVS and CDR2 is FNYEAQ. CDR3 sequence (DNA): TGTGCCAGCAGCCAGTCCTGGGGGGGCACCGGGGAGCTGTTTTTT. Its translation: CASSQSWGGTGELFF.

This chain uses TRBV9 with TRBJ1-5; 8 nucleotides match TRBD1. The CDR3 runs to 14 residues. The J segment lost 7 bases and the V segment lost 2 bases, leaving 5 bases of the junction unmatched. From germline, CDR1 is SGDLS and CDR2 YYNGEE. The CDR3 is CASSVSGGDQPQHF. In nucleotides, the CDR3 is TGTGCCAGCAGCGTTTCAGGGGGCGACCAGCCCCAGCATTTT.

This clone was detected a few times. This chain uses TRBV4-2 with TRBJ2-7; TRBD2 might be the D (5 bases). Per the germline V gene, CDR1 is LGHNA and CDR2 is YNFKEQ. Trimming pared 2 bases from V and 0 bases from J, leaving 14 bases between. This CDR3 is built from 16 residues. The DNA of the CDR3 is TGTGCCAGCAGCCAAACCCCGGGCGGGTACTCCTACGAGCAGTACTTC. Translation gives CASSQTPGGYSYEQYF.

DNA of the CDR3: TGTGCCAGCAGTTACTCTCGTGTGCAGCCCCAGCATTTT. Translated: CASSYSRVQPQHF. V usage is TRBV6-6 and J usage is TRBJ1-5, with unresolved D. The CDR3 covers 13 residues. Germline values: CDR1 MNHNY, CDR2 SVGAGI (reference sequence). Between the trimmed V and J ends, which lost 0 bases and 7 bases, there was a span of 7 bases.

The chain carries TRBV19 and TRBJ1-5; D possibly corresponds to TRBD1 (6 bases). CDR1 and CDR2 (germline): LNHDA, SQIVND (reference sequence). Trimming shortened V by 3 bases and J by 6 bases, and 18 bases separated the two germline ends. This CDR3 has 16 amino acids. The CDR3 is CASSIATGRGTQPQHF. CDR3 DNA: TGTGCCAGTAGTATCGCGACAGGTAGAGGAACTCAGCCCCAGCATTTT.

The chain employs TRBV25-1 and TRBJ1-1; possible D gene TRBD1, 5 bases. CDR3 length: 14 amino acids. The germline V gene has CDR1 MGHDK and CDR2 SYGVNS. With 2 bases removed from V and 5 bases from J, the gap between germline ends came to 12 bases. The CDR3 region is CASSEGGVRTEAFF. As DNA, the CDR3 is TGTGCCAGCAGTGAAGGGGGGGTGAGGACTGAAGCTTTCTTT. The variable domain in full, with the rest retrieved from reference TRBV25-1 and TRBJ1-1, is EADIYQTPRYLVIGTGKKITLECSQTMGHDKMYWYQQDPGMELHLIHYSYGVNSTEKGDLSSESTVSRIRTEHFPLTLESARPSHTSQYLCASSEGGVRTEAFFGQGTRLTVV.

The V gene is TRBV28, the J gene TRBJ1-2; 8 positions agree with TRBD1. CDR1 is MDHEN, CDR2 SYDVKM, per germline. The trim removed 1 base at V and 4 bases at J, leaving 2 bases unmatched. The CDR3 loop spans 14 amino acids. The CDR3 DNA reads TGTGCCAGCAGTTTATCGGACAGGGCCTATGGCTACACCTTC. Amino acids: CASSLSDRAYGYTF.

The chain combines TRBV9 with TRBJ2-5; the match to TRBD1 covers 9 bases. CDR3 length: 15 residues. Germline loops: CDR1 SGDLS, CDR2 YYNGEE. V shed 0 bases and J 3 bases; nucleotides not matched to a gene: 3. CDR3 residues: CASSVGGTGKETQYF. The CDR3 region has the DNA TGTGCCAGCAGCGTAGGTGGGACAGGGAAAGAGACCCAGTACTTC.

The V gene is TRBV2, the J gene TRBJ2-5, with TRBD2 identical over 7 bases. This CDR3 is 15 amino acids long. Germline CDR1 SNHLY, CDR2 FYNNEI. V shed 2 bases and J 2 bases; nucleotides not matched to a gene: 5. The CDR3 sequence: CASSEPRGTQETQYF. The CDR3 region has the DNA TGTGCCAGCAGTGAACCGCGGGGGACTCAAGAGACCCAGTACTTC.

This clone came up once. V and J are TRBV5-1 and TRBJ2-7, with no clear D. Trimming took off 4 bases at V and 5 bases at J, with 13 bases between the two ends. In germline, CDR1 is SGHRS, CDR2 YFSETQ. The CDR3 is made up of 13 amino acids. CDR3 DNA sequence: TGCGCCAGCAGCCTGAGCCCGGAGAACGAGCAGTACTTC. Translated, it gives CASSLSPENEQYF. Supplemented by reference TRBV5-1 and TRBJ2-7, the full variable domain reads KAGVTQTPRYLIKTRGQQVTLSCSPISGHRSVSWYQQTPGQGLQFLFEYFSETQRNKGNFPGRFSGRQFSNSRSEMNVSTLELGDSALYLCASSLSPENEQYFGPGTRLTVT.

The chain joins TRBV11-2 to TRBJ1-3; TRBD1 is a possible D gene (5 bases). Germline-derived CDR1 and CDR2 are SGHAT and FQNNGV. Trimming pared 4 bases from V and 0 bases from J, leaving 10 bases between. The CDR3 has 15 residues. The CDR3 spells CASSSRQFSGNTIYF. The CDR3 DNA follows: TGTGCCAGCAGCTCCCGACAGTTCTCTGGAAACACCATATATTTT.

J is TRBJ1-6 and V is TRBV5-4; 7 positions agree with TRBD1. The CDR3 is made up of 14 amino acids. Germline CDR1 reads SGHNT; CDR2 reads YYREEE (reference sequence). J was trimmed by 10 bases and V by 4 bases; bases with no gene match: 8. This chain's CDR3 is CASSGDRELSPLHF. The CDR3 DNA reads as TGTGCCAGCAGCGGAGACAGGGAACTCTCACCCCTCCACTTT.